This TCR beta chain was recovered during a study of cytomegalovirus exposure and HLA in healthy donors. PCR primers comprised 60 Vbeta and 13 Jbeta primers. Produced via immunoSEQ multiplex PCR; TCRdb's table is partial and in-frame only. The sample includes around 30,000 clones, about three fifths seen only once; the top ten take about a fifth. The CDR3 is 14 residues long. V dropped 6 bases and J dropped 3 bases, with 12 bases sitting between them. The germline CDR1 and CDR2 sequences are MNHEY and SVGAGI. This clone has more than one count but fewer than ten. This receptor was identified in a man aged 45-60 years in good health and CMV-seropositive. The rearrangement joins TRBV6-5 to TRBJ1-5; tentatively, D is TRBD1 (5 bases). The sample comprised PBMCs. The CDR3 DNA reads as TGTGCCAGCAGGCCGGGGGGGACCAATCAGCCCCAGCATTTT. Translated: CASRPGGTNQPQHF.